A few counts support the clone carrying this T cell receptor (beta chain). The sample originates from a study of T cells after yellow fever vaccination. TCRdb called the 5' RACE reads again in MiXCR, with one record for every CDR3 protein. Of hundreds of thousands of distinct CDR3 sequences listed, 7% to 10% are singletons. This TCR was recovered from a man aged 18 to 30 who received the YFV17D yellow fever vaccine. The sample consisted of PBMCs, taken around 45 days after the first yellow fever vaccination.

CDR3 sequence: CASSPPRGGLDTQYF. In nucleotides, the CDR3 is TGTGCCAGCTCTCCCCCCCGGGGGGGCTTGGATACGCAGTATTTT. The V and J genes are TRBV18 and TRBJ2-3; 8 positions match TRBD2. V shed 6 bases and J 6 bases; nucleotides not matched to a gene: 11. Germline V gene lookup returns CDR1 KGHSH and CDR2 LQKENI. This CDR3 comprises 15 residues.